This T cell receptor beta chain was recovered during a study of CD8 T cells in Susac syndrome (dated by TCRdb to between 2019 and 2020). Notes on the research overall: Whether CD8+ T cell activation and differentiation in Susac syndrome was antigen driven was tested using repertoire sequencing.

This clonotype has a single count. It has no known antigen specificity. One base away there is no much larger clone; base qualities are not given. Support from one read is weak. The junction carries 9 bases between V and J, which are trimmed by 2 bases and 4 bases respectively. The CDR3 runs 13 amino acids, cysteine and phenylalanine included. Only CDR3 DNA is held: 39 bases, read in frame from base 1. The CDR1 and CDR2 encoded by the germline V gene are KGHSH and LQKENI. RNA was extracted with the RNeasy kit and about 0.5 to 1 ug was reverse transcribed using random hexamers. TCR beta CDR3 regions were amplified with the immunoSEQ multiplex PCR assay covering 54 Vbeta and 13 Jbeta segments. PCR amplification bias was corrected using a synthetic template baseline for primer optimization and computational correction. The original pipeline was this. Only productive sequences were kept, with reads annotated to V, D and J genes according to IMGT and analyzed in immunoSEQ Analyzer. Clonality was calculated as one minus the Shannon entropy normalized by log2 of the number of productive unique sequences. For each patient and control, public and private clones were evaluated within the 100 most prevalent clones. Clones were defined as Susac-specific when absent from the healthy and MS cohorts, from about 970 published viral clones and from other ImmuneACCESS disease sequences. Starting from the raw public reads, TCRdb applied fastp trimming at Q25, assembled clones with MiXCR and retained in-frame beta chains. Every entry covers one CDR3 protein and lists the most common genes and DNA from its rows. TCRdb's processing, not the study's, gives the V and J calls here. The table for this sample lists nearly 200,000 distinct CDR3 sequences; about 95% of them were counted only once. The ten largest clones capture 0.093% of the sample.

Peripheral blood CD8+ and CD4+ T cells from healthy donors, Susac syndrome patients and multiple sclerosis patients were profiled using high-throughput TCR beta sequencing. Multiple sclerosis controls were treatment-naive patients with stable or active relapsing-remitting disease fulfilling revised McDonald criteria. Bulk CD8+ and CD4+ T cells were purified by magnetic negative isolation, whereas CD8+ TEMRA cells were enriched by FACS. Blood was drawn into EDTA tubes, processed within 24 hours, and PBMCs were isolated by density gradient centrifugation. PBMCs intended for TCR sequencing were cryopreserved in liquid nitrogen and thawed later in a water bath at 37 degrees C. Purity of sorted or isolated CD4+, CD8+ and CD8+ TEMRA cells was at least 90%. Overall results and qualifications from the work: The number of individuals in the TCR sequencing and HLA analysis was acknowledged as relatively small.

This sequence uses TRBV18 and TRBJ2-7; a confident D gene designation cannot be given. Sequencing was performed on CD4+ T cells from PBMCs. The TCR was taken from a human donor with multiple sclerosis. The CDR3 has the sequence CASSPISRYEQYF. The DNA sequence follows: TGTGCCAGCTCACCAATCAGCCGATACGAGCAGTACTTC.